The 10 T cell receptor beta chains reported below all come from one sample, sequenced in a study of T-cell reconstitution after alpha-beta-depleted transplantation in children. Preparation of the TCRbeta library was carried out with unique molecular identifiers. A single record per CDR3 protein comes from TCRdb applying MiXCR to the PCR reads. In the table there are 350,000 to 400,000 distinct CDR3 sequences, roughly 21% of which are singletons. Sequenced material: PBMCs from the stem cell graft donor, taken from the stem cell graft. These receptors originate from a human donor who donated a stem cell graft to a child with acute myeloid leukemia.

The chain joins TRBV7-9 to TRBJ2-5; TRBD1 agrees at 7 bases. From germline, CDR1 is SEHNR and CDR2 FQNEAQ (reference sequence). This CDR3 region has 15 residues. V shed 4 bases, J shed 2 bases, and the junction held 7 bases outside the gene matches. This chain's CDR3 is CASSSRQGWQETQYF. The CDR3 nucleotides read TGTGCCAGCAGCTCCCGACAGGGTTGGCAAGAGACCCAGTACTTC.

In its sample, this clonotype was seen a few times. The CDR3 protein is CASSKTWGPNTGELFF. DNA for the CDR3: TGTGCCAGCAGCAAAACGTGGGGGCCGAACACCGGGGAGCTGTTTTTT. The chain has TRBV6-5 and TRBJ2-2; D is possibly TRBD1 (6 bases). V lost 6 bases and J 0 bases, leaving 14 bases between the germline ends. Germline values: CDR1 MNHEY, CDR2 SVGAGI. The length of the CDR3 is 16 residues.

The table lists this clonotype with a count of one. CDR3 residues: CASSPVGLAAYEQYF. The CDR3 nucleotides are TGTGCCAGCAGCCCAGTTGGACTAGCGGCCTACGAGCAGTACTTC. V is TRBV7-6 and J is TRBJ2-7; TRBD2 agrees at 10 bases. The CDR3 sequence is 15 residues long. Trimming at V came to 5 bases and at J to 2 bases, leaving 6 bases not matched to a gene. The germline CDR1 and CDR2 sequences are SGHVS and FNYEAQ.

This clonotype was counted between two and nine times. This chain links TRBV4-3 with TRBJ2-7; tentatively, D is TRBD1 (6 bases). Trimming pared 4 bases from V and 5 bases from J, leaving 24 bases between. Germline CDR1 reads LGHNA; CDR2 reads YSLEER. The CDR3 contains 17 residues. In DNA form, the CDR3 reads TGCGCCAGCAGCCGAAGCCCTACAGGGTCTGGAGTCCACGAGCAGTACTTC. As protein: CASSRSPTGSGVHEQYF.

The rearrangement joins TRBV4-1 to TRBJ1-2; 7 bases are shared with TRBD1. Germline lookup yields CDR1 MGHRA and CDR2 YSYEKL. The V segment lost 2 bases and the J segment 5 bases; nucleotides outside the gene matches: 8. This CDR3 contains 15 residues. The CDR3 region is CASSQPGTALYGYTF. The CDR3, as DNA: TGCGCCAGCAGCCAACCCGGGACAGCATTGTATGGCTACACCTTC.

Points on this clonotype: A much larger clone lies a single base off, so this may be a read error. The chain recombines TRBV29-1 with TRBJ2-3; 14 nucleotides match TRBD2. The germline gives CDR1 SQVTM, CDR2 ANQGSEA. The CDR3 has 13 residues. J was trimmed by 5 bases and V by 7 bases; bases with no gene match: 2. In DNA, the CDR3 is TGCAGCGCTGGGACTAGCGGGAGAGATACGCAGTATTTT. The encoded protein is CSAGTSGRDTQYF.

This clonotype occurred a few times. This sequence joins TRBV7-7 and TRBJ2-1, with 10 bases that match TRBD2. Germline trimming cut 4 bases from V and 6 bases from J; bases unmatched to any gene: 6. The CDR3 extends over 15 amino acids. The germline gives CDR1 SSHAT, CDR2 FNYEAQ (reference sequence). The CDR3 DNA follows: TGTGCCAGCAGCTCGCTAGCGGGAGTCGGCAATGAGCAGTTCTTC. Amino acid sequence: CASSSLAGVGNEQFF.

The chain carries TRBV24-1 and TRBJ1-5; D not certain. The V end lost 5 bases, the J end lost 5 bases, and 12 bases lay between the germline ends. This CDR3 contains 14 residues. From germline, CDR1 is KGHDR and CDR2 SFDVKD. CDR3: CATSGSTVDQPQHF. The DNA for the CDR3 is TGTGCCACCAGTGGGAGTACGGTAGATCAGCCCCAGCATTTT.

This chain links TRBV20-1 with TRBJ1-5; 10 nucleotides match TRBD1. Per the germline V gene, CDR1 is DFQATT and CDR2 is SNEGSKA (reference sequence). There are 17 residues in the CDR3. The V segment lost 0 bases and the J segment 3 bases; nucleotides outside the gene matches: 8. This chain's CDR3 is CSARDAGQGVYNQPQHF. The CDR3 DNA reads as TGCAGTGCTAGAGATGCAGGACAGGGGGTTTACAATCAGCCCCAGCATTTT.

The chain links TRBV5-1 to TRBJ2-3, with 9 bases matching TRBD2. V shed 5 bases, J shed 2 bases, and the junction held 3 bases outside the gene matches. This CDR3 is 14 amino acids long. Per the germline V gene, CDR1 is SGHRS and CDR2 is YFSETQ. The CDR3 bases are TGCGCCAGCAGTTCTAGCGGGAACACAGATACGCAGTATTTT. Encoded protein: CASSSSGNTDTQYF. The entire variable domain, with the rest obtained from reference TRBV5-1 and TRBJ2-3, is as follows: KAGVTQTPRYLIKTRGQQVTLSCSPISGHRSVSWYQQTPGQGLQFLFEYFSETQRNKGNFPGRFSGRQFSNSRSEMNVSTLELGDSALYLCASSSSGNTDTQYFGPGTRLTVL.